The entry that follows covers one T cell receptor (beta chain) sequence. These data come from a study of blood T cell repertoires in COVID-19. The CDR3 runs 15 residues. With V trimmed by 3 bases and J by 5 bases, 9 bases remained unmatched. Germline lookup yields CDR1 MNHNS and CDR2 SASEGT. Original data processing: Amplifying reference gene primers gave estimates of nucleated cell counts. Generated by immunoSEQ multiplex PCR, the TCRdb table keeps only in-frame clones and is missing some. D and trimming were read from the DNA, whereas the V and J calls and clone size are those reported in that table. The repertoire holds 350,000 to 450,000 clones, with around 84% as singletons.

Sequenced sample: peripheral blood. The receptor's source is a woman between 18 and 29 years old with acute or convalescent COVID-19. The chain joins TRBV6-1 to TRBJ2-7, with 8 positions matching TRBD2. Here the CDR3 DNA reads TGTGCCAGCAGTGAGAGGTTAGCGGGATTGAACGAGCAGTACTTC. Translation gives CASSERLAGLNEQYF.